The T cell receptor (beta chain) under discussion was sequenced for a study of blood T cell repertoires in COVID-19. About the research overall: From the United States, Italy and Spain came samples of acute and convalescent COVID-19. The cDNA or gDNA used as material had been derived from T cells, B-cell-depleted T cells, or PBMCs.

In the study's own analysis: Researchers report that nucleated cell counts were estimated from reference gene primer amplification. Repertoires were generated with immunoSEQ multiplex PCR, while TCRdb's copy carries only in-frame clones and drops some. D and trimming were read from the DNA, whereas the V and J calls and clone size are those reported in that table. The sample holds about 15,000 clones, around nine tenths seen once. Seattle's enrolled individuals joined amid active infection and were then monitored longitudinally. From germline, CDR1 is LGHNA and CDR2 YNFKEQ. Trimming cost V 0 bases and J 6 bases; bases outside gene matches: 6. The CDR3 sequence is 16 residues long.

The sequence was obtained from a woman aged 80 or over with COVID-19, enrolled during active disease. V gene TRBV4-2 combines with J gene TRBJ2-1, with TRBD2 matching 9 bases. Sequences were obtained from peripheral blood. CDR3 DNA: TGTGCCAGCAGCCAAGATTCAGAGACTAGCGGCAATGAGCAGTTCTTC. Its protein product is CASSQDSETSGNEQFF.